The 11 T cell receptor beta chains below were found in one sample sequenced in a study of CD8+ T cells in alopecia areata. RNA, once extracted, was reverse transcribed into cDNA for use as the sequencing template. Only in-frame clones appear in the TCRdb table, and some are missing; sequencing was by immunoSEQ multiplex PCR. The repertoire includes around 190,000 clones, more than 50% of them detected once, and roughly 5% sits in the top ten. Input material: CD8+ T cells sorted from blood. Receptor source: a human donor in good health.

The chain couples TRBV6-5 to TRBJ1-5; perhaps TRBD1 as D (6 bases). The V end lost 6 bases, the J end lost 0 bases, and 12 bases lay between the germline ends. CDR1 is MNHEY, CDR2 SVGAGI, per germline. This CDR3 is 15 amino acids long. CDR3 DNA: TGTGCCAGCAGCAAGGGGGGATATAGCAATCAGCCCCAGCATTTT. Translation: CASSKGGYSNQPQHF.

The chain employs TRBV29-1 and TRBJ1-2; D gene unclear. Trimming stripped 4 bases from V and 6 bases from J, with 9 bases between. The CDR3 is 11 amino acids. Germline CDR1 and CDR2: SQVTM and ANQGSEA. The CDR3, as DNA: TGCAGCGTTGCTGGGAGTCATGGCTACACCTTC. Encoded protein: CSVAGSHGYTF.

This clone was seen only a few times. V usage is TRBV4-2 and J usage is TRBJ2-3; the D is unclear. V lost 0 bases, J lost 3 bases, and 4 bases lay in between. This CDR3 spans 13 amino acids. Germline values: CDR1 LGHNA, CDR2 YNFKEQ. The DNA for the CDR3 is TGTGCCAGCAGCCAAGAGAGTACAGATACGCAGTATTTT. Amino acids: CASSQESTDTQYF.

The J gene is TRBJ1-1, the V gene TRBV7-9, with no clear D. Trimming removed 1 base at V and 1 base at J, with 10 bases between. This CDR3 contains 15 residues. Germline loops: CDR1 SEHNR, CDR2 FQNEAQ (reference sequence). The chain's CDR3 is CASSLGQGKNTEAFF. CDR3 coding DNA: TGTGCCAGCAGCTTAGGCCAAGGCAAGAACACTGAAGCTTTCTTT.

To note about this clone: This specimen includes other DNA sequences encoding the same CDR3. The rearrangement joins TRBV9 to TRBJ2-2, with D uncertain. Per the germline V gene, CDR1 is SGDLS and CDR2 is YYNGEE. This CDR3 is 14 amino acids long. Trimming shortened V by 0 bases and J by 1 base, and 4 bases separated the two germline ends. CDR3 region: CASSVAGNTGELFF. The DNA for the CDR3 is TGTGCCAGCAGCGTAGCTGGGAACACCGGGGAGCTGTTTTTT.

This chain joins TRBV29-1 and TRBJ1-1; D is ambiguous. Germline lookup yields CDR1 SQVTM and CDR2 ANQGSEA. V was clipped by 4 bases and J by 3 bases, with 6 bases between them. The CDR3 is 11 amino acids. In DNA, the CDR3 is TGCAGCGTTGTCCGGGACACTGAAGCTTTCTTT. Translating gives CSVVRDTEAFF.

V gene TRBV29-1 combines with J gene TRBJ2-1; D perhaps matches TRBD1 (6 bases). The CDR3 covers 13 residues. V lost 4 bases and J lost 10, with 17 bases in between. The V gene's germline CDR1 is SQVTM and CDR2 ANQGSEA. The CDR3 here is CSVAGTLTREQFF. CDR3 DNA: TGCAGCGTTGCAGGGACACTAACCCGCGAGCAGTTCTTC.

The rearrangement links TRBV10-3 to TRBJ1-4; D uncertain. Trimming took 2 bases from V and 4 from J, leaving 5 bases between them. Looked up from germline, CDR1 is ENHRY and CDR2 is SYGVKD. The CDR3 length is 13 residues. CDR3 nucleotide sequence: TGTGCCATCAGTGAGGGACTTAATGAAAAACTGTTTTTT. As protein: CAISEGLNEKLFF.

The chain carries TRBV30 and TRBJ2-3, with TRBD2 identical over 8 bases. The germline CDR1 and CDR2 sequences are GTSNPN and SVGIG (reference sequence). This CDR3 region has 15 residues. V lost 0 bases and J lost 5; bases outside the gene matches: 7. The CDR3 DNA sequence: TGTGCCTGGAGTGTATCGGGGGGGCTCCTAGATACGCAGTATTTT. Protein sequence: CAWSVSGGLLDTQYF.

The V gene is TRBV9, the J gene TRBJ1-2; unclear D gene. Germline V CDR1 and CDR2: SGDLS, YYNGEE. Trimming removed 4 bases at V and 3 bases at J, with 13 bases between. The CDR3 totals 14 residues. DNA for the CDR3: TGTGCCAGCAGCACCTGGACGGTAGACTATGGCTACACCTTC. Protein: CASSTWTVDYGYTF.

This clone was found a few times. The chain links TRBV19 to TRBJ1-5; D is unclear. Germline V gene lookup returns CDR1 LNHDA and CDR2 SQIVND (reference sequence). Trimming shortened V by 7 bases and J by 5 bases, and 12 bases separated the two germline ends. This CDR3 has 13 residues. CDR3 in amino acids: CASTPGEDQPQHF. In nucleotides, the CDR3 is TGTGCCAGTACCCCCGGAGAGGATCAGCCCCAGCATTTT.